This entry lists 6 T cell receptor beta chains sequenced from one sample in a study of cytomegalovirus exposure and HLA in healthy donors. A multiplex PCR was run with 60 Vbeta primers and 13 Jbeta primers. Assay used: immunoSEQ multiplex PCR; TCRdb lists only in-frame clones, some missing. The table lists 100,000 to 150,000 clones, approximately 83% of them singletons. Material: PBMCs. Every receptor here comes from a woman aged 35 to 49 in good health and CMV-seropositive.

The rearrangement joins TRBV29-1 to TRBJ1-3, with 10 bases lining up with TRBD1. The trim removed 0 bases at V and 0 bases at J, leaving 2 bases unmatched. Germline CDR1 SQVTM, CDR2 ANQGSEA. The CDR3 length is 16 residues. In nucleotides, the CDR3 is TGCAGCGTTGAAGAGGGGGACAGGGGCTCTGGAAACACCATATATTTT. Protein sequence: CSVEEGDRGSGNTIYF. Based on the CDR3 plus reference TRBV29-1 and TRBJ1-3, the full variable domain is SAVISQKPSRDICQRGTSLTIQCQVDSQVTMMFWYRQQPGQSLTLIATANQGSEATYESGFVIDKFPISRPNLTFSTLTVSNMSPEDSSIYLCSVEEGDRGSGNTIYFGEGSWLTVV.

A few counts support this clone. The V call is TRBV19, the J call TRBJ1-1, with D unresolved. Per germline, CDR1 LNHDA and CDR2 SQIVND (reference sequence). The ends were cut back, 5 bases at V and 4 bases at J, with 11 bases in the middle. The CDR3 is 13 amino acids. CDR3 sequence reads: CASSDRGVTEAFF. The CDR3, as DNA: TGTGCCAGTAGTGACCGGGGTGTCACTGAAGCTTTCTTT.

This clone has a single count. The rearrangement uses TRBV10-3 and TRBJ2-1; D is ambiguous. This CDR3 spans 17 amino acids. CDR1 and CDR2 (germline): ENHRY, SYGVKD. Trimming shortened V by 2 bases and J by 3 bases, and 17 bases separated the two germline ends. The DNA of the CDR3 is TGTGCCATCAGTGAGGCAGGCGAAATGTCGCTCTACAATGAGCAGTTCTTC. This gives the protein CAISEAGEMSLYNEQFF.

The V gene is TRBV7-2, the J gene TRBJ1-4; TRBD1 matches 10 bases. This CDR3 comprises 15 residues. Germline V gives CDR1 SGHTA, CDR2 FQGNSA. The junction had 5 bases not matched to a gene; V was cut back by 5 bases and J by 5 bases. The CDR3, as DNA: TGTGCCAGCAGCCCCAGGGGACAGGGGAATGAAAAACTGTTTTTT. Encoded protein: CASSPRGQGNEKLFF.

This clone was observed a few times. V usage is TRBV28 and J usage is TRBJ2-7, with D tentatively TRBD1 (5 bases). V lost 2 bases and J lost 3, with 8 bases in between. Germline loops: CDR1 MDHEN, CDR2 SYDVKM. This CDR3 has 13 residues. The CDR3 DNA follows: TGTGCCAGCAGTTTAATCGACAGCTACGAGCAGTACTTC. This sequence encodes CASSLIDSYEQYF.

The V gene is TRBV7-8, the J gene TRBJ1-5; D is perhaps TRBD1 (5 bases). This CDR3 is 13 amino acids long. The germline CDR1 and CDR2 sequences are SGHVS and FQNEAQ. Trimming cost V 5 bases and J 6 bases, with 11 bases left between them. The CDR3 coding sequence is TGTGCCAGCAGCACTGATGGGGCTCAGCCCCAGCATTTT. It specifies CASSTDGAQPQHF.